The 26 T cell receptor beta chains reported below all come from one sample, sequenced in a study of graft-versus-host responses after intestinal transplantation. The antigens of these receptors remain unknown. TCRdb keeps only in-frame clones here, not all; method: immunoSEQ multiplex PCR. This table holds 99,000 or so clones, roughly 87% found once. This sample comprised unstimulated CD4+ T cells sorted from spleen or lymph node cells, obtained before intestinal transplant. The receptors come from a human donor who received an intestinal transplant.

This chain uses TRBV9 with TRBJ1-1; unclear D gene. This CDR3 is 16 amino acids long. V lost 4 bases and J lost 4, with 20 bases in between. The germline V gene has CDR1 SGDLS and CDR2 YYNGEE. CDR3 nucleotide sequence: TGTGCCAGCAGCCCAGAAGGGCGCGGTTATGGCACTGAAGCTTTCTTT. Translated, it gives CASSPEGRGYGTEAFF.

This clone was seen more than once but under ten times. The chain uses TRBV6-5 and TRBJ1-2, with TRBD1 matching over 8 bases. The CDR3 spans 14 residues. The V segment lost 4 bases and the J segment 5 bases; nucleotides outside the gene matches: 6. CDR1 is MNHEY, CDR2 SVGAGI, per germline. The CDR3 nucleotides read TGTGCCAGCAGTTCGGACAGGGCTTGGTATGGCTACACCTTC. This gives the protein CASSSDRAWYGYTF.

The chain is built from TRBV9 and TRBJ2-5; D is undetermined. This CDR3 has 14 amino acids. The V gene lost 1 base and the J gene lost 0 bases, with 7 bases spanning the gap. Germline CDR1 SGDLS, CDR2 YYNGEE. The CDR3 protein is CASSVLAYQETQYF. The CDR3 coding sequence is TGTGCCAGCAGCGTATTGGCGTACCAAGAGACCCAGTACTTC.

V gene TRBV5-1 combines with J gene TRBJ2-2; the match to TRBD2 covers 10 bases. Germline V lookup: CDR1 SGHRS, CDR2 YFSETQ. The CDR3 consists of 15 residues. The V segment lost 6 bases and the J segment 3 bases; nucleotides outside the gene matches: 5. Here the CDR3 reads CASTPLAGDTGELFF. The CDR3 DNA follows: TGCGCCAGCACTCCCCTAGCGGGGGACACCGGGGAGCTGTTTTTT.

The V call is TRBV7-9, the J call TRBJ2-7; possible D gene TRBD1, 6 bases. Germline CDR1 is SEHNR and CDR2 is FQNEAQ (reference sequence). The CDR3 has 16 amino acids. The germline V and J ends were trimmed by 0 bases and 3 bases, with 15 bases remaining between them. The CDR3 region is CASSLAGPTGGYEQYF. The CDR3 bases are TGTGCCAGCAGCTTAGCGGGACCGACAGGAGGCTACGAGCAGTACTTC.

This clone was seen once. The V call is TRBV7-9, the J call TRBJ2-2, with D tentatively TRBD2 (5 bases). The CDR3 contains 14 residues. Germline values: CDR1 SEHNR, CDR2 FQNEAQ (reference sequence). V was trimmed by 3 bases and J by 6 bases, leaving 11 bases between them. In DNA, the CDR3 is TGTGCCAGCAGCTTGATGGGAGTGTCCGGGGAGCTGTTTTTT. Its protein product is CASSLMGVSGELFF.

This chain uses TRBV5-1 with TRBJ2-7; tentative D call: TRBD1 (6 bases). Germline V gene lookup returns CDR1 SGHRS and CDR2 YFSETQ. There are 15 residues in the CDR3. Trimming removed 0 bases at V and 3 bases at J, with 13 bases between. CDR3 nucleotides: TGCGCCAGCAGCTTGGGGGGACACCTAGTCTACGAGCAGTACTTC. Protein sequence: CASSLGGHLVYEQYF. The entire variable domain, with the rest obtained from reference TRBV5-1 and TRBJ2-7, is as follows: KAGVTQTPRYLIKTRGQQVTLSCSPISGHRSVSWYQQTPGQGLQFLFEYFSETQRNKGNFPGRFSGRQFSNSRSEMNVSTLELGDSALYLCASSLGGHLVYEQYFGPGTRLTVT.

The gene calls are TRBV6-5 and TRBJ1-6, with a weak D call TRBD1 (5 bases). The germline V gene has CDR1 MNHEY and CDR2 SVGAGI. Between the trimmed V and J ends, which lost 7 bases and 7 bases, there was a span of 14 bases. The CDR3 sequence is 14 residues long. CDR3 DNA sequence: TGTGCCAGCAACTCGGGGACGGAAAATTCACCCCTCCACTTT. It translates to CASNSGTENSPLHF.

The rearrangement uses TRBV6-6 and TRBJ2-7, with 10 bases matching TRBD1. CDR1 is MNHNY, CDR2 SVGAGI, per germline (reference sequence). V lost 4 bases to trimming and J lost 4 bases; unmatched junction nucleotides: 4. The CDR3 sequence is 14 residues long. As DNA, the CDR3 is TGTGCCAGCAGTTTCCGGGACAGGGGTTACGAGCAGTACTTC. Translated: CASSFRDRGYEQYF.

The V call is TRBV4-1, the J call TRBJ1-4, with D possibly being TRBD1 (6 bases). The CDR3 totals 17 residues. The germline V gene encodes CDR1 MGHRA and CDR2 YSYEKL. Trimming took off 2 bases at V and 7 bases at J, with 20 bases between the two ends. CDR3 coding DNA: TGCGCCAGCAGCCAAAGAGGACGGATCGGGGGCGTTGAAAAACTGTTTTTT. Its protein product is CASSQRGRIGGVEKLFF.

This clone has a handful of counts. The chain links TRBV6-5 to TRBJ1-1, with D unclear. Germline V gene sequence: CDR1 MNHEY, CDR2 SVGAGI. Trimming removed 2 bases from V and 1 base from J, with 5 bases in between. This CDR3 spans 13 amino acids. For the CDR3, the DNA is TGTGCCAGCAGTTACCTACAGAACACTGAAGCTTTCTTT. It codes for CASSYLQNTEAFF.

V is TRBV25-1 and J is TRBJ1-2; no clear D gene. The CDR3 extends over 14 amino acids. CDR1 is MGHDK and CDR2 is SYGVNS in the germline V gene. Trimming removed 5 bases from V and 1 base from J, with 11 bases in between. The CDR3 region is CASSSAIFNYGYTF. DNA of the CDR3: TGTGCCAGCAGTTCAGCGATATTTAACTATGGCTACACCTTC.

This clone has just a few counts. This chain links TRBV18 with TRBJ2-7; D is unresolved. Germline assignment: CDR1 KGHSH and CDR2 LQKENI. This CDR3 is 13 amino acids long. V lost 3 bases to trimming and J lost 3 bases, with 9 bases between them. CDR3: CASSPTILYEQYF. The CDR3 nucleotides are TGTGCCAGCTCACCGACGATCCTCTACGAGCAGTACTTC.

The rearrangement joins TRBV2 to TRBJ1-4, with D hard to call. The CDR3 extends over 15 amino acids. Germline V gives CDR1 SNHLY, CDR2 FYNNEI. The V gene lost 0 bases and the J gene lost 7 bases, with 12 bases spanning the gap. CDR3: CASSEAEAKSEKLFF. CDR3 sequence (DNA): TGTGCCAGCAGTGAAGCCGAGGCAAAATCTGAAAAACTGTTTTTT.

This chain uses TRBV5-1 with TRBJ2-7; 8 positions match TRBD2. The ends lost 1 base at V and 7 bases at J; junction bases unmatched: 13. The CDR3 is 16 amino acids. The germline V gene encodes CDR1 SGHRS and CDR2 YFSETQ. The CDR3 DNA reads TGCGCCAGCAGCTTGCGAACCGGGGGGGAGCAGTCGGAGCAGTACTTC. Translating gives CASSLRTGGEQSEQYF.

The chain employs TRBV4-1 and TRBJ2-1; 9 bases map to TRBD2. The V gene's germline CDR1 is MGHRA and CDR2 YSYEKL. The junction had 4 bases not matched to a gene; V was cut back by 1 base and J by 0 bases. This CDR3 spans 17 amino acids. The CDR3 region is CASSQARLAASYNEQFF. The CDR3, as DNA: TGCGCCAGCAGCCAAGCTCGACTAGCGGCCTCCTACAATGAGCAGTTCTTC.

The chain uses TRBV9 and TRBJ2-4; D is possibly TRBD1 or TRBD2 (5 bases each). The CDR3 covers 20 residues. Germline CDR1 is SGDLS and CDR2 is YYNGEE. The V end was cut by 4 bases, the J end by 0 bases, with 26 bases between. The CDR3 is CASSPSIRTGAPLAKNIQYF. The CDR3 bases are TGTGCCAGCAGCCCGTCAATACGAACCGGGGCTCCCCTAGCCAAAAACATTCAGTACTTC.

In DNA, the CDR3 is TGTGCCAGTAGTATATTGACAGGGGGCTTTCAGCCCCAGCATTTT. It codes for CASSILTGGFQPQHF. This chain uses TRBV19 with TRBJ1-5; 10 bases align to TRBD1. Germline CDR1 is LNHDA and CDR2 is SQIVND (reference sequence). The CDR3 is 15 residues long. Trimming took 2 bases from V and 6 from J; bases not matched to a gene: 4.

V is TRBV5-6 and J is TRBJ2-2, with D tentatively TRBD2 (5 bases). The germline V gene encodes CDR1 SGHDT and CDR2 YYEEEE. There are 15 residues in the CDR3. Trimming removed 1 base from V and 4 bases from J, with 11 bases in between. CDR3 nucleotides: TGTGCCAGCAGCTTGACAAGCGGATTCACCGGGGAGCTGTTTTTT. This codes for CASSLTSGFTGELFF.

This clone came up a few times. This chain uses TRBV7-3 with TRBJ1-4; TRBD1 might be the D (6 bases). The CDR3 runs to 13 residues. Trimming left V 2 bases short and J 10 bases short, with 11 bases between. Germline-derived CDR1 and CDR2 are SGHTA and FQGTGA. The DNA of the CDR3 is TGTGCCAGCAGCTTACAACAGGGCGGAAAACTGTTTTTT. Protein product: CASSLQQGGKLFF.

The rearrangement uses TRBV5-1 and TRBJ2-1; D gene ambiguous. CDR1 SGHRS and CDR2 YFSETQ come from the germline V gene. The V end was cut by 0 bases, the J end by 7 bases, with 5 bases between. CDR3 length: 12 residues. The CDR3 nucleotides are TGCGCCAGCAGCTTGGCCCCTAATGAGCAGTTCTTC. The encoded protein is CASSLAPNEQFF.

The V call is TRBV27, the J call TRBJ1-1, with a tentative D call TRBD1 (6 bases). The V end was cut by 4 bases, the J end by 1 base, with 13 bases between. The CDR3 length is 15 residues. The V gene's germline CDR1 is MNHEY and CDR2 SMNVEV (reference sequence). Here the CDR3 DNA reads TGTGCCAGCAGTTCGGCGGGGGCGGAGAACACTGAAGCTTTCTTT. Protein: CASSSAGAENTEAFF.

The chain couples TRBV2 to TRBJ1-5, with D uncertain. From germline, CDR1 is SNHLY and CDR2 FYNNEI. V gave up 7 bases and J gave up 2 bases, with 15 bases separating them. This CDR3 is built from 15 residues. The CDR3 nucleotides read TGTGCCAGCATGCTCGACGAAGGCGGCAATCAGCCCCAGCATTTT. Amino acids: CASMLDEGGNQPQHF.

This clone appeared a single time. The chain employs TRBV20-1 and TRBJ1-4; D unclear. CDR1 DFQATT and CDR2 SNEGSKA come from the germline V gene (reference sequence). The length of the CDR3 is 11 residues. The V and J ends lost 5 bases and 4 bases respectively, with 5 bases between them. The CDR3 spells CSADINEKLFF. CDR3 nucleotide sequence: TGCAGTGCTGATATTAATGAAAAACTGTTTTTT.

The gene calls are TRBV2 and TRBJ2-5, with D maybe TRBD1 (6 bases). Trimming took 6 bases from V and 2 from J, leaving 19 bases between them. This CDR3 has 16 residues. Germline V CDR1 and CDR2: SNHLY, FYNNEI. The CDR3 region is CASRKTGNRYQETQYF. CDR3 nucleotides: TGTGCCAGCAGAAAAACAGGGAATAGGTATCAAGAGACCCAGTACTTC.

V gene TRBV9 combines with J gene TRBJ2-2; 8 bases fit TRBD2. Trimming cost V 0 bases and J 5 bases; bases outside gene matches: 6. CDR3 length: 16 amino acids. Germline-derived CDR1 and CDR2 are SGDLS and YYNGEE. The CDR3 loop reads CASSVDGGLVTGELFF. The CDR3 DNA reads as TGTGCCAGCAGCGTAGACGGGGGACTAGTGACCGGGGAGCTGTTTTTT.